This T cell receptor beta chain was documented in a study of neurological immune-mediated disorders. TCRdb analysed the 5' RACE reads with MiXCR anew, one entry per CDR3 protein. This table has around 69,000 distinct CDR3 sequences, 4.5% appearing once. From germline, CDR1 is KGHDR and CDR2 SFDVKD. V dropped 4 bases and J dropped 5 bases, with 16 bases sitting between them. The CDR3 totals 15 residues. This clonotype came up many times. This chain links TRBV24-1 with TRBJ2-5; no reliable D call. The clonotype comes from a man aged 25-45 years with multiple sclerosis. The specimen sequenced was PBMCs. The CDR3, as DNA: TGTGCCACCAGTGACCCGACCGGCGGAGAGGAGACCCAGTACTTC. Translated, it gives CATSDPTGGEETQYF.